The clone carrying this T cell receptor (beta chain) occurred a few times. The antigen remains undetermined. Lactation, pregnancy, other autoimmune disease or uncontrolled infection led to exclusion of patients. On the basis of clinical symptoms, serum thyroxine and TRAb, thyroid ultrasound and orbital computed tomography, diagnoses were made. The data belong to a study of T cells in Graves' hyperthyroidism and ophthalmopathy. The germline CDR1 and CDR2 sequences are SEHNR and FQNEAQ (reference sequence). The CDR3 length is 15 residues. J lost 6 bases, V lost 4 bases, and 11 bases had no gene match. Amplification yielded TCR beta CDR3 regions, with RNA transcripts as the source. When the TCR CDR3 underwent first-round RT-PCR, the HTBI primer set was used. From the multiplex PCR reads, TCRdb called clonotypes with MiXCR, one entry per CDR3 protein. The table lists approximately 640,000 distinct CDR3 sequences, just under 45% of them singletons, with approximately 7.2% in the top ten.

Whole-study results and caveats: A model of 13 V-J pairs discriminated ophthalmopathy from stable hyperthyroidism. For ophthalmopathy, model prediction preceded onset by a median about 6.4 months.

Sequenced input: peripheral blood or thyroid tissue (not recorded which). The source of this sequence is an adult man with Graves' disease, either hyperthyroidism or ophthalmopathy (not recorded which). The V and J genes are TRBV7-9 and TRBJ1-1; 7 bases map to TRBD1. The CDR3 region has the DNA TGTGCCAGCAGCTCTTTCAGGGGGGATAGGCCTGAAGCTTTCTTT. Translation gives CASSSFRGDRPEAFF. Full variable domain (rest looked up from reference TRBV7-9 and TRBJ1-1): DTGVSQNPRHKITKRGQNVTFRCDPISEHNRLYWYRQTLGQGPEFLTYFQNEAQLEKSRLLSDRFSAERPKGSFSTLEIQRTEQGDSAMYLCASSSFRGDRPEAFFGQGTRLTVV.